The present TCR beta chain was sequenced within a study of CD8+CD57+ T cells in acquired aplastic anemia. The CDR3 spans 14 residues. Germline loops: CDR1 SGHTA, CDR2 FQGTGA. Trimming took off 5 bases at V and 7 bases at J, with 17 bases between the two ends. Researchers used genomic DNA as the template to profile TCR beta VDJ and CDR3. TCRdb reprocessed the reads via MiXCR and lists one record per CDR3 protein. Of about 210,000 distinct CDR3 sequences listed, around 60% are singletons. Sequenced sample: sorted CD4+, CD8+, or CD8+CD57+ T cells (not recorded which) from PBMCs. The sequence was obtained from a human donor in good health. The rearrangement joins TRBV7-3 to TRBJ1-1, with D hard to call. The CDR3 DNA is TGTGCCAGCAGCCAAGTACCCAACCAAAATGAAGCTTTCTTT. This codes for CASSQVPNQNEAFF.